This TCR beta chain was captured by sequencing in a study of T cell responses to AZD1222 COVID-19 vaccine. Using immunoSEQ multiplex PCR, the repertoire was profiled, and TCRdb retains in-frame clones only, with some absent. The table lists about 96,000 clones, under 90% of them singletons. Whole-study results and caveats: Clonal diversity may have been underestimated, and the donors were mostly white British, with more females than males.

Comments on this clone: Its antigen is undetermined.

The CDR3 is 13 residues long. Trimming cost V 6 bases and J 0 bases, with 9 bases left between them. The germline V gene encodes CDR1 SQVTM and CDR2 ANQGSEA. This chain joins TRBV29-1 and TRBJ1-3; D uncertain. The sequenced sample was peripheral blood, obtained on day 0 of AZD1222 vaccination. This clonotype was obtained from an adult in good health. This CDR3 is CSVGVNSGNTIYF. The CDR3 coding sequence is TGCAGCGTCGGGGTTAACTCTGGAAACACCATATATTTT.